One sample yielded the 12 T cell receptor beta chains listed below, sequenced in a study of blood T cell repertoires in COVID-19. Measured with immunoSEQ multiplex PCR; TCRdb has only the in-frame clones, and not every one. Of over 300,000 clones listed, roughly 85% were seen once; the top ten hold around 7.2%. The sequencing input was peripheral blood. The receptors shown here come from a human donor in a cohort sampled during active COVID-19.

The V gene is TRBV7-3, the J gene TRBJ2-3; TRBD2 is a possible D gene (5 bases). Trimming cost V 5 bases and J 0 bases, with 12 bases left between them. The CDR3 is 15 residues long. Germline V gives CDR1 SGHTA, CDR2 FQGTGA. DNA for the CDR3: TGTGCCAGCAGCCGTACGACGGGGAGCACAGATACGCAGTATTTT. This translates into CASSRTTGSTDTQYF.

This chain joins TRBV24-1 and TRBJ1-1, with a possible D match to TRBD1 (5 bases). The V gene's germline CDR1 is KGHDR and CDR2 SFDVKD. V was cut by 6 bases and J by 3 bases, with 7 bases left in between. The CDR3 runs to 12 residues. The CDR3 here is CATSRGDTEAFF. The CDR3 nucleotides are TGTGCCACCAGTCGGGGGGACACTGAAGCTTTCTTT.

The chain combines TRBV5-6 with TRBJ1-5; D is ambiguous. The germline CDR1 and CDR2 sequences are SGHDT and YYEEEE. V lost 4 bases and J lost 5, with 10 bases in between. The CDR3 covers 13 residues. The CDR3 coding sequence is TGTGCCAGCAGCATGGACCCGGATCAGCCCCAGCATTTT. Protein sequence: CASSMDPDQPQHF.

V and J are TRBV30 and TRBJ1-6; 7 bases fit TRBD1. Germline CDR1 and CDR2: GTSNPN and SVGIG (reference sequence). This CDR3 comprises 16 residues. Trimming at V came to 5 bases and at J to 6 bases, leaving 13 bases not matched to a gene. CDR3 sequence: CAWGSGDSTFNSPLHF. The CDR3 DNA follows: TGTGCCTGGGGAAGTGGGGACAGTACCTTTAATTCACCCCTCCACTTT.

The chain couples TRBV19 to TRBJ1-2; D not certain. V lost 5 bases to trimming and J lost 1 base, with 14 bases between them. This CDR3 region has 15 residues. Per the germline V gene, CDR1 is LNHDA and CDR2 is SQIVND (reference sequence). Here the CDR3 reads CASSPNNIINYGYTF. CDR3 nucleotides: TGTGCCAGTAGTCCAAACAATATTATTAACTATGGCTACACCTTC.

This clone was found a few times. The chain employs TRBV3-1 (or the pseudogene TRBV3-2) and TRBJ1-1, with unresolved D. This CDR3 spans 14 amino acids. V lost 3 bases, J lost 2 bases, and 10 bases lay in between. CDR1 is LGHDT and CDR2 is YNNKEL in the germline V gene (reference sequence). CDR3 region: CASSHRPRNTEAFF. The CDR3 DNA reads TGTGCCAGCAGCCACAGGCCCAGAAACACTGAAGCTTTCTTT.

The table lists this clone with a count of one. In nucleotides, the CDR3 is TGTGCCAGTAGTATTTCGGTTACAGGTTTCTATGGCTACACCTTC. This encodes CASSISVTGFYGYTF. The chain has TRBV19 and TRBJ1-2; perhaps TRBD1 as D (5 bases). Germline CDR1 is LNHDA and CDR2 is SQIVND (reference sequence). V was pared by 3 bases and J by 4 bases, with 15 bases between. This CDR3 contains 15 residues. Using reference TRBV19 and TRBJ1-2 for the parts outside the CDR3, the full variable domain is DGGITQSPKYLFRKEGQNVTLSCEQNLNHDAMYWYRQDPGQGLRLIYYSQIVNDFQKGDIAEGYSVSREKKESFPLTVTSAQKNPTAFYLCASSISVTGFYGYTFGSGTRLTVV.

Here the CDR3 reads CASSMGTYGNTIYF. The CDR3 nucleotides read TGTGCCAGCAGCATGGGGACATACGGAAACACCATATATTTT. The chain combines TRBV13 with TRBJ1-3, with a weak D call TRBD1 (6 bases). CDR1 PRHDT and CDR2 FYEKMQ come from the germline V gene (reference sequence). CDR3 length: 14 amino acids. Trimming shortened V by 5 bases and J by 4 bases, and 12 bases separated the two germline ends.

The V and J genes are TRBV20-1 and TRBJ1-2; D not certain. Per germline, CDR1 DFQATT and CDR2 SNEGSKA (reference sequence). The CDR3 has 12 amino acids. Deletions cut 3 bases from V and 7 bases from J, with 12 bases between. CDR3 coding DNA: TGCAGTGCTAGTTCCGGGGATGGTGGCTACACCTTC. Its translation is CSASSGDGGYTF.

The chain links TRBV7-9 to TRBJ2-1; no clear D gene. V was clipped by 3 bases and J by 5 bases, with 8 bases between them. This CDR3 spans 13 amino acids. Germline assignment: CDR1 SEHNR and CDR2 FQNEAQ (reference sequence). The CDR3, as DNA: TGTGCCAGCAGCTTCAGTCAGGACAATGAGCAGTTCTTC. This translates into CASSFSQDNEQFF.

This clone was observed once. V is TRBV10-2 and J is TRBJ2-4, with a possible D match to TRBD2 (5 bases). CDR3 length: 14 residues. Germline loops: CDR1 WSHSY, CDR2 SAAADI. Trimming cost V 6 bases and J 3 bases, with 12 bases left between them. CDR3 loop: CASRDGLNKNIQYF. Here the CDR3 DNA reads TGCGCCAGCAGGGACGGACTTAACAAAAACATTCAGTACTTC.

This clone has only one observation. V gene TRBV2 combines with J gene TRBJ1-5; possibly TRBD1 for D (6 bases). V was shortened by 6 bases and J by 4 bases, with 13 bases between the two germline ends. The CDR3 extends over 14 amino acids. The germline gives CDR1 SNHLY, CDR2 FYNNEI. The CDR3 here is CASRDRTDNQPQHF. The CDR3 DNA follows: TGTGCCAGCAGGGACCGGACAGATAATCAGCCCCAGCATTTT.